The TCR beta chain under discussion was sequenced for a study of T cells after yellow fever vaccination. Study-level findings and limits: A weaker but faster secondary response was observed, peaking on day 5 versus 15.

With 5 bases removed from V and 4 bases from J, the gap between germline ends came to 13 bases. This CDR3 is 14 amino acids long. Germline CDR1 is SGHTA and CDR2 is FQGNSA. Notes on this clonotype: Its antigen remains unidentified.

Template-switching 5'RACE yielded the TCR cDNA; a universal primer site and UMIs were added in the process. MiXCR was run by TCRdb on the 5' RACE reads, yielding one entry per CDR3 protein. The repertoire holds about 350,000 distinct CDR3 sequences, with approximately 8% as singletons. V usage is TRBV7-2 and J usage is TRBJ2-3, with unresolved D. The sample consisted of PBMCs, taken more than 40 days after the first yellow fever vaccination. The TCR was taken from a man aged 18-30 years who received the YFV17D yellow fever vaccine. As DNA, the CDR3 is TGTGCCAGCAGCCCCCACCCCCCCCCAGATACGCAGTATTTT. Its translation is CASSPHPPPDTQYF.